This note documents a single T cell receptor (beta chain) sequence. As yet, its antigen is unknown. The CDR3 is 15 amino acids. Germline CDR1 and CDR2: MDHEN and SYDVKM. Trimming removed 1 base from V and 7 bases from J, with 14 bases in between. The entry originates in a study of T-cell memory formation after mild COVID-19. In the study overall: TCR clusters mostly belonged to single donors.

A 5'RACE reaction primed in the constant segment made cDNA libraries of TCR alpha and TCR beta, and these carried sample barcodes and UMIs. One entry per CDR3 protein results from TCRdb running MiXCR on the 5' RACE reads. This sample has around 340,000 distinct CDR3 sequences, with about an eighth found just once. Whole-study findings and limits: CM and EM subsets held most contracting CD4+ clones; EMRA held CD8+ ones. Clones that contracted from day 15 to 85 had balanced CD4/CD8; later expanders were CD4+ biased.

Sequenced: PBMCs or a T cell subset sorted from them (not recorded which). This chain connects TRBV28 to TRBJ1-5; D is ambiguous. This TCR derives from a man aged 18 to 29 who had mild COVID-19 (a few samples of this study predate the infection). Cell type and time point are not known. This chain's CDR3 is CASSLSGEGGQPQHF. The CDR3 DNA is TGTGCCAGCAGTTTATCCGGGGAGGGTGGGCAGCCCCAGCATTTT.